The rows below give T cell receptor beta chains drawn from one sample of a study of blood T cell repertoires in COVID-19. Assay: immunoSEQ multiplex PCR; the TCRdb copy retains only in-frame clones and omits some. The table lists 100,000 to 150,000 clones, 74% of them singletons. Sequenced input: peripheral blood. These receptor sequences come from a man in his fifties or sixties with acute or convalescent COVID-19. CDR3s leave out the opening cysteine and the closing phenylalanine or tryptophan. Clone size is stated in some rows and not others, as once, few, many or a class when expanded.

V	J	size	CDR3
TRBV5-1	TRBJ1-1	-	ASSLSTAHNTEAF
TRBV7-6	TRBJ1-4	once	ASSPTGQGARYEKLF
TRBV5-1	TRBJ1-1	-	ASSARQGVMNTEAF
TRBV2	TRBJ2-1	-	ASSKTGNNEQF
TRBV2	TRBJ2-2	-	ASSLGPIHTGGRTGELF
TRBV6-5	TRBJ2-2	few	ASSYLSAQGAGELF
TRBV18	TRBJ2-1	-	ASSPPTRPLNQQF
TRBV12-3/TRBV12-4	TRBJ1-2	-	ASTPEDYYGYT
TRBV18	TRBJ2-1	once	ASSPAGSGGPAEQF
TRBV28	TRBJ2-1	-	ASSPTGSSYNEQF
TRBV9	TRBJ2-7	-	ASSVGSGGASEQY
TRBV19	TRBJ2-3	-	ASSIDRVAGTSTDTQY
TRBV4-1	TRBJ2-2	-	ASSAVRGTSTGELF
TRBV4-1	TRBJ1-1	-	ASSQDLQGYTEAF
TRBV11-2	TRBJ2-7	-	ASSLGDRVRDEQY
TRBV19	TRBJ2-1	-	ASRRGNEQF
TRBV6-4	TRBJ2-3	-	ASSDSISGGADTQY
TRBV21-1	TRBJ1-2	-	ASRGDRGNYGYT
TRBV6-1	TRBJ2-2	-	ASSGWHRQGLYTGELF
TRBV29-1	TRBJ1-6	once	SVALDRNNSPLH
TRBV6-6	TRBJ1-1	many	ASSYEENTEAF
TRBV6-6	TRBJ2-1	few	ASRLRDTPYNEQF
TRBV5-6	TRBJ1-2	-	ASSLVGRSNYGYT
TRBV5-1	TRBJ2-3	few	ASSLREGGSGFTDTQY
TRBV19	TRBJ2-7	once	ASSIQRGSYEQY
TRBV6-5	TRBJ1-1	once	ASRPGTGTDEAF
TRBV3-1/TRBV3-2	TRBJ2-1	-	ASSQKGGSNEQF
TRBV5-1	TRBJ2-1	-	ASSPSSGGAHEQF
TRBV6-5	TRBJ2-2	once	ASMSTSGRTGELF
TRBV11-1	TRBJ2-3	-	ASSLVRSTDTQY
TRBV11-3	TRBJ1-1	-	ASSPMSRGTEAF
TRBV27	TRBJ1-2	few	ASSLLGSGGYT
TRBV5-1	TRBJ2-1	-	ASSPDYSGTYNEQF